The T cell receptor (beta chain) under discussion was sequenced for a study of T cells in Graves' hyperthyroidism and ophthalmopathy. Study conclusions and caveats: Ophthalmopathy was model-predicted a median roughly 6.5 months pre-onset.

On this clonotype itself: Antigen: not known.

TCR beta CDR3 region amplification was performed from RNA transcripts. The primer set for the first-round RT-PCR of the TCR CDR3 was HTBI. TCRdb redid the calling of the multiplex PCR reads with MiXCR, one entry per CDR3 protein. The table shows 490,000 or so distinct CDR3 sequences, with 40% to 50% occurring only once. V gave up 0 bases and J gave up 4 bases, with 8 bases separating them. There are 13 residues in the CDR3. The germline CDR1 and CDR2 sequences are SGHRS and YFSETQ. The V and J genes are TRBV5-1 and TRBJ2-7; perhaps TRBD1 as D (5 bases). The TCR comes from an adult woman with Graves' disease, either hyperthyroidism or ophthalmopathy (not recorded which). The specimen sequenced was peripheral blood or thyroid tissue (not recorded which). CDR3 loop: CASSLVTEYEQYF. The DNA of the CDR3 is TGCGCCAGCAGCTTGGTGACAGAATACGAGCAGTACTTC.